This TCR beta chain was sequenced during a study of blood T cell repertoires in COVID-19. About the study: Acute and convalescent COVID-19 specimens originated in the United States, Italy and Spain. The analysed material was cDNA or gDNA that came from T cells, B-cell-depleted T cells, or PBMCs.

Original data processing: The authors estimated nucleated cell counts from reference gene primer amplification. This table comes from immunoSEQ multiplex PCR, and its TCRdb copy is limited to in-frame clones, with some not included. The V and J calls and clone size are taken from that table; D and trimming were inferred from the DNA. The sample lists about 130,000 clones, roughly 77% occurring once. Seattle participants joined during active infection and were tracked over time. J gave up 5 bases and V 6 bases, and 7 bases lay outside the gene matches. From germline, CDR1 is LNHDA and CDR2 SQIVND (reference sequence). The CDR3 loop spans 15 amino acids.

The origin of this receptor is a woman in her 70s with COVID-19, enrolled during active disease. The chain carries TRBV19 and TRBJ2-1; TRBD2 aligns across 10 bases. The sample was peripheral blood. CDR3 protein: CASRPIAGGHNEQFF. CDR3 bases: TGTGCCAGTAGGCCTATAGCGGGGGGTCACAATGAGCAGTTCTTC.